One and the same sample provided the 28 T cell receptor beta chains below, sequenced in a study of blood T cell repertoires in COVID-19. Method: immunoSEQ multiplex PCR; TCRdb's copy keeps in-frame clones and lacks some. The data contain roughly 190,000 clones, about 75% of them singletons. The sequenced sample consisted of peripheral blood. These receptors came from a woman aged 45-60 years with active or convalescent COVID-19.

The rearrangement links TRBV18 to TRBJ2-2; 11 bases are a match to TRBD1. Germline V gives CDR1 KGHSH, CDR2 LQKENI. After removal of 3 bases from V and 7 bases from J, the junction contained 4 bases not matched to a gene. The CDR3 loop spans 15 amino acids. The DNA for the CDR3 is TGTGCCAGCTCACCGGACAGGGGGCGCAACGGGGAGCTGTTTTTT. Translation gives CASSPDRGRNGELFF.

V is TRBV30 and J is TRBJ2-1; 14 positions match TRBD2. Looked up from germline, CDR1 is GTSNPN and CDR2 is SVGIG (reference sequence). V was clipped by 8 bases and J by 8 bases; unmatched bases: 5. The CDR3 totals 13 residues. CDR3 loop: CAGGTSGSYEQFF. CDR3 sequence (DNA): TGTGCCGGAGGGACTAGCGGGAGCTATGAGCAGTTCTTC.

The chain employs TRBV18 and TRBJ2-1, with D tentatively TRBD1 (5 bases). The CDR3 sequence is 13 residues long. The V gene's germline CDR1 is KGHSH and CDR2 LQKENI. With 5 bases removed from V and 0 bases from J, the gap between germline ends came to 5 bases. The CDR3 reads CASSDSSYNEQFF. CDR3 coding DNA: TGTGCCAGCTCAGACAGCTCCTACAATGAGCAGTTCTTC.

The chain has TRBV7-9 and TRBJ2-7; 8 bases fit TRBD2. This CDR3 is 15 amino acids long. Germline V lookup: CDR1 SEHNR, CDR2 FQNEAQ (reference sequence). Trimming removed 2 bases from V and 4 bases from J; junction bases left unmatched: 7. The CDR3 here is CASSLIAGRLYEQYF. CDR3 nucleotides: TGTGCCAGCAGCTTAATAGCGGGGCGGCTGTACGAGCAGTACTTC.

CDR3 nucleotides: TGTGCCAGCAGCCACCGACTAGCGGGCAGACAAGAGACCCAGTACTTC. Translated: CASSHRLAGRQETQYF. The chain links TRBV27 to TRBJ2-5; 10 bases map to TRBD2. The CDR3 is made up of 16 amino acids. Trimming cost V 6 bases and J 2 bases; bases outside gene matches: 9. CDR1 and CDR2 (germline): MNHEY, SMNVEV (reference sequence).

This chain uses TRBV30 with TRBJ1-6; tentatively, D is TRBD1 (5 bases). The CDR3 contains 15 residues. V was pared by 3 bases and J by 0 bases, with 9 bases between. CDR1 is GTSNPN, CDR2 SVGIG, per germline (reference sequence). The CDR3 reads CAWSRDFSYNSPLHF. The CDR3 DNA reads as TGTGCCTGGAGCCGGGACTTCTCCTATAATTCACCCCTCCACTTT.

This clone was picked up a small number of times. V is TRBV7-2 and J is TRBJ2-2, with D possibly matching TRBD1 (6 bases). Germline assignment: CDR1 SGHTA and CDR2 FQGNSA. CDR3 length equals 16 residues. V lost 3 bases to trimming and J lost 0 bases, with 11 bases between them. CDR3 amino acids: CASSFGQGTNTGELFF. The CDR3 nucleotides read TGTGCCAGCAGCTTCGGGCAGGGGACGAACACCGGGGAGCTGTTTTTT.

This clone was counted many times. The sample has other DNA sequences that encode this CDR3 too. The chain links TRBV11-2 to TRBJ2-3; 7 nucleotides agree with TRBD1. This CDR3 has 15 amino acids. With V trimmed by 1 base and J by 4 bases, 5 bases remained unmatched. CDR1 SGHAT and CDR2 FQNNGV come from the germline V gene. CDR3 nucleotide sequence: TGTGCCAGCAGCTTAGTACAGGGGCCCCCAGATACGCAGTATTTT. Encoded protein: CASSLVQGPPDTQYF.

This clone has only a few counts. The rearrangement joins TRBV19 to TRBJ1-2; D is possibly TRBD1 (5 bases). The germline gives CDR1 LNHDA, CDR2 SQIVND (reference sequence). The CDR3 has 13 amino acids. V dropped 1 base and J dropped 6 bases, with 9 bases sitting between them. CDR3 coding DNA: TGTGCCAGTAGTATAGGCAGGGATAATGGCTACACCTTC. Its translation is CASSIGRDNGYTF.

The CDR3 sequence: CASSPYDRGGGELFF. In DNA, the CDR3 is TGTGCCAGCAGCCCCTACGACAGGGGAGGCGGGGAGCTGTTTTTT. V is TRBV3-1 (or the pseudogene TRBV3-2) and J is TRBJ2-2, with 8 bases fitting TRBD1. The CDR3 is 15 amino acids. Per the germline V gene, CDR1 is LGHDT and CDR2 is YNNKEL (reference sequence). Trimming took 4 bases from V and 7 from J; bases not matched to a gene: 8.

J is TRBJ1-2 and V is TRBV3-1 (or the pseudogene TRBV3-2); D perhaps matches TRBD1 (5 bases). Germline lookup yields CDR1 LGHDT and CDR2 YNNKEL (reference sequence). Trimming shortened V by 3 bases and J by 4 bases, and 9 bases separated the two germline ends. CDR3 length: 13 amino acids. CDR3 in DNA: TGTGCCAGCAGCCAGAGACAGCTCTATGGCTACACCTTC. Its protein product is CASSQRQLYGYTF.

The rearrangement joins TRBV3-1 (or the pseudogene TRBV3-2) to TRBJ2-5; D not resolved. The CDR3 is 14 residues long. V lost 1 base and J lost 5, with 11 bases in between. The germline V gene encodes CDR1 LGHDT and CDR2 YNNKEL (reference sequence). The CDR3 spells CASSQALVAETQYF. CDR3 nucleotides: TGTGCCAGCAGCCAAGCTCTGGTTGCGGAGACCCAGTACTTC.

This chain uses TRBV7-6 with TRBJ1-1, with D possibly matching TRBD1 (5 bases). CDR1 and CDR2 from the germline V gene are SGHVS and FNYEAQ. The CDR3 has 15 residues. V was pared by 6 bases and J by 1 base, with 15 bases between. CDR3 bases: TGTGCCAGCAGGCTAGCGACCGGGGCGAACACTGAAGCTTTCTTT. It yields the protein CASRLATGANTEAFF.

The chain uses TRBV18 and TRBJ1-2; 8 bases are shared with TRBD1. CDR3 size: 16 residues. V gave up 1 base and J gave up 4 bases; unmatched junction bases: 8. Germline V gene data show CDR1 as KGHSH and CDR2 as LQKENI. DNA of the CDR3: TGTGCCAGCTCACCACGGACAGGGTTGGATAGCTATGGCTACACCTTC. Amino acid sequence: CASSPRTGLDSYGYTF.

The chain links TRBV7-8 to TRBJ2-3; 7 nucleotides match TRBD2. Per the germline V gene, CDR1 is SGHVS and CDR2 is FQNEAQ. The CDR3 contains 16 residues. V trimming: 3 bases; J trimming: 0 bases; junction bases outside the gene matches: 6. The CDR3 nucleotides read TGTGCCAGCAGCTTTCTAGCGGTTTCTAGCACAGATACGCAGTATTTT. It is translated as CASSFLAVSSTDTQYF.

The V gene is TRBV6-5, the J gene TRBJ2-7, with TRBD2 matching 7 bases. Germline loops: CDR1 MNHEY, CDR2 SVGAGI. V shed 6 bases, J shed 3 bases, and the junction held 5 bases outside the gene matches. The CDR3 spans 13 residues. The chain's CDR3 is CASSPAGVYEQYF. The DNA for the CDR3 is TGTGCCAGCAGCCCGGCGGGGGTCTACGAGCAGTACTTC.

The gene calls are TRBV7-6 and TRBJ1-2, with D possibly TRBD1 on 5 matching bases. The CDR3 runs to 12 residues. V lost 1 base, J lost 9 bases, and 9 bases lay in between. CDR1 and CDR2 from the germline V gene are SGHVS and FNYEAQ. This CDR3 reads CASSLEGYRYTF. CDR3 bases: TGTGCCAGCAGCTTAGAGGGGTATCGCTACACCTTC.

The chain links TRBV6-1 to TRBJ2-2; 15 bases map to TRBD2. The CDR3 is 17 amino acids. Germline V gene lookup returns CDR1 MNHNS and CDR2 SASEGT. With V trimmed by 3 bases and J by 7 bases, 6 bases remained unmatched. This CDR3 is CASSDGLAGGPNGELFF. The DNA for the CDR3 is TGTGCCAGCAGTGACGGACTAGCGGGAGGGCCGAACGGGGAGCTGTTTTTT.

The chain is built from TRBV6-5 and TRBJ2-4, with TRBD1 matching over 9 bases. The CDR3 has 15 amino acids. The germline gives CDR1 MNHEY, CDR2 SVGAGI. J lost 3 bases, V lost 6 bases, and 6 bases had no gene match. This chain's CDR3 is CASRRDRDDKNIQYF. The CDR3 DNA reads as TGTGCCAGCAGACGGGACAGGGATGACAAAAACATTCAGTACTTC.

This clone was seen once. The V and J genes are TRBV27 and TRBJ2-2, with D maybe TRBD2 (5 bases). The length of the CDR3 is 16 residues. The V gene's germline CDR1 is MNHEY and CDR2 SMNVEV (reference sequence). V dropped 5 bases and J dropped 5 bases, with 18 bases sitting between them. CDR3 in amino acids: CASSGFGWPGTGELFF. The DNA of the CDR3 is TGTGCCAGCAGTGGATTTGGATGGCCGGGAACCGGGGAGCTGTTTTTT.

This clone was detected a few times. The chain employs TRBV5-4 and TRBJ2-2; the match to TRBD2 covers 8 bases. Germline V CDR1 and CDR2: SGHNT, YYREEE (reference sequence). J lost 5 bases, V lost 4 bases, and 7 bases had no gene match. The CDR3 is 15 amino acids. This CDR3 is CASSLLASGTGELFF. The CDR3 nucleotides read TGTGCCAGCAGCCTGTTGGCTAGCGGGACCGGGGAGCTGTTTTTT.

The chain couples TRBV19 to TRBJ1-1, with no clear D. Trimming cost V 1 base and J 1 base, with 7 bases left between them. Per germline, CDR1 LNHDA and CDR2 SQIVND (reference sequence). The CDR3 has 14 residues. CDR3 DNA sequence: TGTGCCAGTAGTATAGTCGAGGGGAACACTGAAGCTTTCTTT. This sequence encodes CASSIVEGNTEAFF.

This clone was observed once. The chain is built from TRBV7-2 and TRBJ2-7, with 7 positions matching TRBD2. The J segment lost 7 bases and the V segment lost 1 base, leaving 10 bases of the junction unmatched. The CDR3 is made up of 15 amino acids. CDR1 is SGHTA and CDR2 is FQGNSA in the germline V gene. The CDR3 sequence is CASSLVRGGGGEQYF. CDR3 coding DNA: TGTGCCAGCAGCTTAGTTAGGGGCGGGGGAGGAGAGCAGTACTTC.

V is TRBV27 and J is TRBJ1-3; maybe TRBD1 (5 bases). Germline CDR1 MNHEY, CDR2 SMNVEV (reference sequence). The CDR3 contains 12 residues. V was cut by 4 bases and J by 4 bases, with 5 bases left in between. The CDR3 spells CASSSGGNTIYF. CDR3 in DNA: TGTGCCAGCAGTTCAGGGGGAAACACCATATATTTT.

The chain is built from TRBV4-3 and TRBJ2-2; D might be TRBD2 (6 bases). The CDR3 is made up of 19 amino acids. V was trimmed by 0 bases and J by 0 bases, leaving 17 bases between them. CDR1 is LGHNA, CDR2 YSLEER, per germline. CDR3 sequence (DNA): TGCGCCAGCAGCCAAGATGGGGCTAGCGAGCTCGCGAACACCGGGGAGCTGTTTTTT. Its translation is CASSQDGASELANTGELFF.

This clone was observed a few times. V usage is TRBV6-5 and J usage is TRBJ2-7, with D tentatively TRBD2 (6 bases). Trimming stripped 10 bases from V and 0 bases from J, with 16 bases between. This CDR3 spans 14 amino acids. CDR1 MNHEY and CDR2 SVGAGI come from the germline V gene. The CDR3 DNA follows: TGTGCCACCAAGGTGGAGGGCAACTCCTACGAGCAGTACTTC. Its protein is CATKVEGNSYEQYF.

The V call is TRBV10-3, the J call TRBJ2-7; D is possibly TRBD1 (6 bases). The CDR3 spans 14 residues. Trimming cost V 2 bases and J 0 bases, with 8 bases left between them. From germline, CDR1 is ENHRY and CDR2 SYGVKD. The CDR3: CAISERDNSYEQYF. CDR3 nucleotides: TGTGCCATCAGTGAGAGGGACAACTCCTACGAGCAGTACTTC.

The V gene is TRBV29-1, the J gene TRBJ2-1; 7 nucleotides line up with TRBD2. From germline, CDR1 is SQVTM and CDR2 ANQGSEA. The CDR3 has 11 residues. V gave up 6 bases and J gave up 7 bases; unmatched junction bases: 3. The CDR3: CSVWEGNEQFF. In DNA form, the CDR3 reads TGCAGCGTCTGGGAGGGGAATGAGCAGTTCTTC.